A single sample gave rise to the 6 T cell receptor beta chains below, sequenced in a study of low-dose radiotherapy and immunotherapy resistance in tumors. Both TCRalpha and TCRbeta chains were reverse transcribed with V-gene-specific primers. Amplification of TCRs used a constant-region primer and V-primer adapter for roughly 18 PCR cycles. TCRdb processed the reads anew with MiXCR; each CDR3 protein has one entry. The data show 35,000 to 50,000 distinct CDR3 sequences, with around 20% seen just once and 9.2% held by the top ten. This sample's time point: after trial treatment. Treatment indicated: LDRT plus nivolumab, ipilimumab, low-dose cyclophosphamide and aspirin (RACIN trial). Sequenced here: PBMCs, sampled after low-dose radiotherapy plus immunotherapy. These TCRs come from a female donor with ovarian cancer.

This clonotype has a count of ten or more. The rearrangement uses TRBV19 and TRBJ2-3; 9 positions agree with TRBD2. The CDR3 is 15 amino acids. V gave up 6 bases and J gave up 2 bases; unmatched junction bases: 6. Germline-derived CDR1 and CDR2 are LNHDA and SQIVND (reference sequence). The CDR3 DNA follows: TGTGCCAGTAGCAATAGCGGGGGCTACACAGATACGCAGTATTTT. Amino acid sequence: CASSNSGGYTDTQYF.

This clonotype was picked up many times. J is TRBJ1-1 and V is TRBV5-4; TRBD1 is a possible D gene (6 bases). Germline V gene lookup returns CDR1 SGHNT and CDR2 YYREEE (reference sequence). CDR3 length equals 14 residues. V lost 5 bases to trimming and J lost 0 bases, with 11 bases between them. The CDR3 region is CASRRGGLNTEAFF. The DNA of the CDR3 is TGTGCCAGCAGGAGAGGGGGGCTGAACACTGAAGCTTTCTTT.

This clonotype rates as medium-sized. This rearrangement joins TRBV5-1 to TRBJ2-2, with D tentatively TRBD1 or TRBD2 (5 bases each). CDR1 and CDR2 (germline): SGHRS, YFSETQ. V gave up 3 bases and J gave up 4 bases, with 7 bases separating them. CDR3 length: 13 amino acids. The CDR3 nucleotides are TGCGCCAGCAGCTCAGGGAGCACCGGGGAGCTGTTTTTT. Protein product: CASSSGSTGELFF.

This clonotype has ten or more counts. The rearrangement uses TRBV2 and TRBJ2-1; 13 nucleotides match TRBD2. J gave up 7 bases and V 8 bases, and 2 bases lay outside the gene matches. The germline V gene has CDR1 SNHLY and CDR2 FYNNEI. The CDR3 contains 13 residues. CDR3 sequence (DNA): TGTGCCAGCGAGGGACTAGCGGGGAATGAGCAGTTCTTC. Translated, it gives CASEGLAGNEQFF.

This chain joins TRBV10-3 and TRBJ2-3; TRBD2 might be the D (5 bases). The CDR3 is made up of 15 amino acids. Per the germline V gene, CDR1 is ENHRY and CDR2 is SYGVKD. Trimming took 1 base from V and 5 from J, leaving 13 bases between them. As DNA, the CDR3 is TGTGCCATCAGTGAGTTGGGGAGCCGGGGAGATACGCAGTATTTT. This encodes CAISELGSRGDTQYF.

This clonotype was counted at least ten times. The V call is TRBV2, the J call TRBJ2-2, with TRBD2 matching over 11 bases. This CDR3 spans 15 amino acids. Unmatched junction bases numbered 5, after V lost 7 bases and J lost 4 bases. Germline-derived CDR1 and CDR2 are SNHLY and FYNNEI. CDR3 nucleotide sequence: TGTGCCAGCAAGCTAGCGGGGGGCCTCACCGGGGAGCTGTTTTTT. Translated: CASKLAGGLTGELFF.